This T cell receptor (beta chain) was documented in a study of blood T cell repertoires in COVID-19. Overall study: COVID-19 samples from acute and convalescent phases originated in the United States, Italy and Spain. PBMCs, B-cell-depleted T cells, or T cells provided the cDNA or gDNA that made up the material.

Per germline, CDR1 SNHLY and CDR2 FYNNEI. Trimming stripped 6 bases from V and 1 base from J, with 12 bases between. The CDR3 consists of 14 residues. In the authors' methods: The authors estimated nucleated cell counts from reference gene primer amplification. Clones were sequenced by immunoSEQ multiplex PCR, and TCRdb holds only the in-frame ones, with some missing. The D gene and trimming were derived from the DNA, and the V and J assignments and clone size from that table. The sample contains a few hundred thousand clones, around nine tenths of which appear only once. The chain recombines TRBV2 with TRBJ2-5; D possibly corresponds to TRBD2 (6 bases). This clonotype was sampled from a human donor in a cohort sampled during active COVID-19. The specimen sequenced was peripheral blood. The DNA for the CDR3 is TGTGCCAGCAGCGCTCTAGCGCCCCAAGAGACCCAGTACTTC. Its translation: CASSALAPQETQYF. The full variable domain, rest sourced from reference TRBV2 and TRBJ2-5, is EPEVTQTPSHQVTQMGQEVILRCVPISNHLYFYWYRQILGQKVEFLVSFYNNEISEKSEIFDDQFSVERPDGSNFTLKIRSTKLEDSAMYFCASSALAPQETQYFGPGTRLLVL.